This record covers a single T cell receptor beta chain. Antigen: not known. V dropped 6 bases and J dropped 5; count of bases not matched to a gene: 9. The CDR3 extends over 16 amino acids. Per the germline V gene, CDR1 is LGHNA and CDR2 is YNFKEQ. TCRdb reprocessed the reads with MiXCR, giving one entry per CDR3 protein. The repertoire includes approximately 500,000 distinct CDR3 sequences, about 11% of them detected once, and roughly a tenth sits in the top ten. This sample stems from a study of T cell repertoires in cytomegalovirus infection. As for the study in general: Through public TCR beta signatures, both CMV infection and matching HLA type were indicated.

Overall study results and limits: Identification of carriers of CMV plus the relevant HLA was performed using cumulative public TCR beta family frequency. Clonotypes of TCR beta that were HLA-C-restricted and CMV-specific dominated the ex vivo response.

Material for sequencing was PBMCs. The chain links TRBV4-2 to TRBJ2-1, with 11 bases fitting TRBD2. The TCR originated in a human donor in good health (CMV status not recorded). Some clones in this sample may be carry-over from other donors' samples. The CDR3 DNA is TGTGCCAGCAGACCCACTACTAGCGGGAGAGACAATGAGCAGTTCTTC. This codes for CASRPTTSGRDNEQFF.